Following are 9 T cell receptor beta chains from one sample sequenced in a study of control samples from healthy donors and cancer patients. Method: immunoSEQ multiplex PCR; TCRdb's copy keeps in-frame clones and lacks some. Of 130,000 to 150,000 clones in the sample, roughly 93% were seen once. Sequenced material: blood. These receptors came from a man aged 18 to 30 in good health.

The CDR3 nucleotides read TGTGCCAGCAGTGAGGCAGGGGGCAATCAGCCCCAGCATTTT. Translated, it gives CASSEAGGNQPQHF. The rearrangement joins TRBV6-1 to TRBJ1-5, with D possibly TRBD1 on 6 matching bases. This CDR3 region has 14 residues. Germline CDR1 reads MNHNS; CDR2 reads SASEGT. V was shortened by 3 bases and J by 2 bases, with 8 bases between the two germline ends.

The gene calls are TRBV20-1 and TRBJ1-3; D is undetermined. Looked up from germline, CDR1 is DFQATT and CDR2 is SNEGSKA (reference sequence). The CDR3 consists of 15 residues. V gave up 3 bases and J gave up 2 bases, with 14 bases separating them. This CDR3 is CSASGREEAGNTIYF. The CDR3 DNA follows: TGCAGTGCTAGTGGACGGGAAGAGGCTGGAAACACCATATATTTT.

In this sample, this clone turned up once. V usage is TRBV28 and J usage is TRBJ2-2, with 9 positions matching TRBD1. Germline assignment: CDR1 MDHEN and CDR2 SYDVKM. Unmatched junction bases numbered 2, after V lost 7 bases and J lost 2 bases. This CDR3 has 14 residues. The CDR3 loop reads CASKGQGNTGELFF. CDR3 nucleotides: TGTGCCAGCAAGGGACAGGGTAACACCGGGGAGCTGTTTTTT.

The rearrangement uses TRBV30 and TRBJ1-2, with D uncertain. CDR1 GTSNPN and CDR2 SVGIG come from the germline V gene (reference sequence). The CDR3 runs to 14 residues. The ends were cut back, 3 bases at V and 8 bases at J, with 19 bases in the middle. The CDR3, as DNA: TGTGCCTGGAGAGATGACCTCCTGCAATTGGGCTACACCTTC. The encoded protein is CAWRDDLLQLGYTF.

The chain carries TRBV5-4 and TRBJ1-2; D is unresolved. V lost 5 bases and J 4 bases, leaving 15 bases between the germline ends. The germline V gene has CDR1 SGHNT and CDR2 YYREEE (reference sequence). The CDR3 spans 14 residues. The CDR3 sequence is CASSYASSSYGYTF. The CDR3 DNA reads TGTGCCAGCAGTTACGCGTCTTCCTCCTATGGCTACACCTTC.

The V call is TRBV5-1, the J call TRBJ1-2; D is ambiguous. CDR3 length: 13 amino acids. Germline CDR1 SGHRS, CDR2 YFSETQ. Trimming shortened V by 0 bases and J by 2 bases, and 5 bases separated the two germline ends. The CDR3 DNA reads as TGCGCCAGCAGCTTGGGCAGAAACTATGGCTACACCTTC. This encodes CASSLGRNYGYTF.

The V and J genes are TRBV15 and TRBJ2-2; no reliable D call. The CDR3 totals 13 residues. Germline-derived CDR1 and CDR2 are LNHNV and YYDKDF (reference sequence). V shed 0 bases and J shed 4 bases, with 3 bases lying between them. The chain's CDR3 is CATSRDFTGELFF. CDR3 DNA: TGTGCCACCAGCAGAGATTTCACCGGGGAGCTGTTTTTT.

V and J are TRBV25-1 and TRBJ1-2, with D uncertain. The CDR3 extends over 14 amino acids. The germline gives CDR1 MGHDK, CDR2 SYGVNS. Trimming took 2 bases from V and 4 from J, leaving 11 bases between them. CDR3 protein: CASSEGENVYGYTF. The CDR3 nucleotides read TGTGCCAGCAGTGAAGGAGAAAACGTCTATGGCTACACCTTC.

The chain couples TRBV9 to TRBJ1-1; D gene ambiguous. CDR1 SGDLS and CDR2 YYNGEE come from the germline V gene. The V end was cut by 0 bases, the J end by 0 bases, with 18 bases between. The CDR3 loop spans 18 amino acids. In DNA form, the CDR3 reads TGTGCCAGCAGCGTAGTACGACCGGAATGGGTAATGAACACTGAAGCTTTCTTT. It encodes CASSVVRPEWVMNTEAFF.